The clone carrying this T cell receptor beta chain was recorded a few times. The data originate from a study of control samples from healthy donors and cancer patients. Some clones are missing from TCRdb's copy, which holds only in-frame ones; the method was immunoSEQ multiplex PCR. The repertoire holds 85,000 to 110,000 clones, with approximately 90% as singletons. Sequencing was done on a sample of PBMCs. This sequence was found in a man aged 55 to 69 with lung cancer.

The CDR3 coding sequence is TGTGCCTGGGGACAGGGTTTAACCTACAATGAGCAGTTCTTC. It is translated as CAWGQGLTYNEQFF. The V call is TRBV30, the J call TRBJ2-1; 8 nucleotides match TRBD1. J lost 2 bases, V lost 5 bases, and 5 bases had no gene match. The CDR3 has 14 residues. The germline V gene encodes CDR1 GTSNPN and CDR2 SVGIG (reference sequence).